Below are 7 T cell receptor beta chains sequenced from a single sample in a study of blood T cell repertoires in COVID-19. The repertoire was sequenced with immunoSEQ multiplex PCR; TCRdb's copy has only in-frame clones and lacks some. The repertoire holds around 70,000 clones, with about four fifths as singletons. The sample was peripheral blood. The receptor set was obtained from a human donor in a cohort sampled during active COVID-19.

V usage is TRBV25-1 and J usage is TRBJ2-5, with 16 bases lining up with TRBD2. The trim removed 4 bases at V and 2 bases at J, leaving 7 bases unmatched. The germline CDR1 and CDR2 sequences are MGHDK and SYGVNS. This CDR3 region has 18 residues. CDR3 protein: CASSVLPGLAGGQETQYF. The CDR3 DNA reads as TGTGCCAGCAGTGTTTTACCGGGACTAGCGGGAGGGCAAGAGACCCAGTACTTC.

This chain uses TRBV19 with TRBJ1-6, with a weak D call TRBD1 (6 bases). CDR1 LNHDA and CDR2 SQIVND come from the germline V gene (reference sequence). The CDR3 has 13 amino acids. Trimming removed 9 bases at V and 8 bases at J, with 14 bases between. In DNA, the CDR3 is TGTGCCAGCGGGGACACCTCGGATTCACCCCTCCACTTT. This sequence encodes CASGDTSDSPLHF.

V gene TRBV28 combines with J gene TRBJ2-7; D possibly corresponds to TRBD2 (6 bases). V was trimmed by 7 bases and J by 3 bases, leaving 16 bases between them. The CDR3 runs to 14 residues. Germline assignment: CDR1 MDHEN and CDR2 SYDVKM. In DNA form, the CDR3 reads TGTGCCAGCACCGTTGGCGGGATCAGCTACGAGCAGTACTTC. Translating gives CASTVGGISYEQYF.

The gene calls are TRBV6-2 or TRBV6-3 and TRBJ1-6; D may be TRBD1 (5 bases). The CDR3 runs 16 residues. From germline, CDR1 is MNHEY and CDR2 SVGEGT. V lost 2 bases, J lost 4 bases, and 12 bases lay in between. CDR3 amino acids: CASSYLQEIYNSPLHF. CDR3 sequence (DNA): TGTGCCAGCAGTTACCTACAGGAAATATATAATTCACCCCTCCACTTT.

A few counts support this clone. This chain connects TRBV19 to TRBJ2-3; TRBD2 might be the D (6 bases). V dropped 4 bases and J dropped 5 bases, with 10 bases sitting between them. This CDR3 is 13 amino acids long. CDR1 and CDR2 (germline): LNHDA, SQIVND (reference sequence). Here the CDR3 DNA reads TGTGCCAGTAGTAGCCGACTAGTAGATACGCAGTATTTT. Its translation: CASSSRLVDTQYF.

The chain has TRBV19 and TRBJ2-3; 7 bases align to TRBD2. Per germline, CDR1 LNHDA and CDR2 SQIVND (reference sequence). Unmatched junction bases numbered 5, after V lost 3 bases and J lost 2 bases. The CDR3 has 15 amino acids. The CDR3, as DNA: TGTGCCAGTAGTATTAACCGGGACTACACAGATACGCAGTATTTT. Its protein is CASSINRDYTDTQYF.

This clone was counted once. The chain combines TRBV5-6 with TRBJ2-7; the D gene is possibly TRBD2 (6 bases). This CDR3 has 15 residues. CDR1 SGHDT and CDR2 YYEEEE come from the germline V gene. The V end was cut by 4 bases, the J end by 6 bases, with 20 bases between. CDR3 region: CASSPRLGEVFEQYF. The CDR3 region has the DNA TGTGCCAGCAGCCCCCGACTCGGGGAGGTTTTCGAGCAGTACTTC.